A single sample is the source of the 8 T cell receptor beta chains below, sequenced in a study of cytomegalovirus exposure and HLA in healthy donors. PCR amplification relied on 60 Vbeta primers (plus 13 Jbeta primers). TCRdb's copy holds only in-frame clones and misses some; the assay was immunoSEQ multiplex PCR. Of under 150,000 clones listed, 76% were seen once; the top ten hold 3.9%. Sample: PBMCs. All receptors derive from a man younger than 30 in good health and CMV-seronegative.

This clone came up a few times. The rearrangement uses TRBV5-1 and TRBJ2-5; TRBD1 agrees at 9 bases. Germline V gene lookup returns CDR1 SGHRS and CDR2 YFSETQ. V trimming: 0 bases; J trimming: 4 bases; junction bases outside the gene matches: 4. The length of the CDR3 is 15 residues. CDR3 sequence (DNA): TGCGCCAGCAGCTTGGGACAGGGGGTCGGAGAGACCCAGTACTTC. Protein: CASSLGQGVGETQYF.

The chain couples TRBV11-3 to TRBJ2-1, with a possible D match to TRBD1 (6 bases). The CDR3 extends over 15 amino acids. The V gene lost 4 bases and the J gene lost 1 base, with 11 bases spanning the gap. Germline V gene lookup returns CDR1 SGHNT and CDR2 YENEEA. CDR3 bases: TGTGCCAGCAGCTCGGACAGTAGTTCCTACAATGAGCAGTTCTTC. This gives the protein CASSSDSSSYNEQFF.

The CDR3 DNA follows: TGTGCCAGTAGTAGCCAGGGAGCCAAAAACATTCAGTACTTC. This codes for CASSSQGAKNIQYF. The genes are TRBV19 and TRBJ2-4; tentatively, D is TRBD1 (5 bases). The CDR3 covers 14 residues. Trimming took off 4 bases at V and 0 bases at J, with 7 bases between the two ends. Germline values: CDR1 LNHDA, CDR2 SQIVND (reference sequence).

This chain connects TRBV6-5 to TRBJ1-6; the match to TRBD1 covers 7 bases. Germline trimming cut 2 bases from V and 7 bases from J; bases unmatched to any gene: 5. CDR1 is MNHEY and CDR2 is SVGAGI in the germline V gene. The CDR3 spans 15 residues. The CDR3 reads CASSYGTALNSPLHF. The DNA for the CDR3 is TGTGCCAGCAGTTACGGGACAGCGCTCAATTCACCCCTCCACTTT.

This sequence joins TRBV7-3 and TRBJ2-5, with 7 bases fitting TRBD2. V gave up 5 bases and J gave up 2 bases; unmatched junction bases: 8. The CDR3 consists of 15 residues. In germline, CDR1 is SGHTA, CDR2 FQGTGA. The CDR3 spells CASSLRTRLQETQYF. CDR3 nucleotides: TGTGCCAGCAGCCTTCGGACTAGATTACAAGAGACCCAGTACTTC.

The V gene is TRBV10-3, the J gene TRBJ1-2; D is uncertain. CDR1 ENHRY and CDR2 SYGVKD come from the germline V gene. Trimming took 3 bases from V and 7 from J, leaving 15 bases between them. The CDR3 totals 14 residues. CDR3 in amino acids: CAISDFGPPSGYTF. CDR3 nucleotides: TGTGCCATCAGTGATTTCGGTCCGCCGAGTGGCTACACCTTC.

This sequence joins TRBV25-1 and TRBJ2-7; D gene uncertain. The CDR3 loop spans 13 amino acids. The germline CDR1 and CDR2 sequences are MGHDK and SYGVNS. V was trimmed by 1 base and J by 4 bases, leaving 8 bases between them. CDR3 in amino acids: CASSESGSYEQYF. The CDR3 region has the DNA TGTGCCAGCAGTGAATCAGGCAGTTACGAGCAGTACTTC.

This chain uses TRBV5-4 with TRBJ1-2; D ambiguous. Trimming stripped 0 bases from V and 4 bases from J, with 7 bases between. The CDR3 runs to 13 residues. Germline V lookup: CDR1 SGHNT, CDR2 YYREEE (reference sequence). This CDR3 reads CASSLVTGYGYTF. Here the CDR3 DNA reads TGTGCCAGCAGCTTGGTGACGGGCTATGGCTACACCTTC.